These T cell receptor beta chains were read from a single sample in a study of T cell changes during pregnancy in multiple sclerosis. Using immunoSEQ multiplex PCR, the repertoire was profiled, and TCRdb retains in-frame clones only, with some absent. Of 46,000 or so clones listed, over 85% are singletons. The sequences come from CD8+ T cells from peripheral blood mononuclear cells, collected after pregnancy. The receptors here all came from a female donor with multiple sclerosis, enrolled in a pregnancy study. The CDR3 runs from the conserved cysteine through the conserved F or W. The D gene is left open where the match is weak. Where a row states a size, it is once, few, many or the class of an expanded clone; other rows omit it.

TRBJ1-5 | TRBD1 | . | TRBV10-3 | TGTGCCATCAGAGGGGGCGGCAATCAGCCCCAGCATTTT | CAIRGGGNQPQHF
TRBJ2-7 | . | . | TRBV6-1 | TGTGCGGTACAGGGATCACACATGAACTACGAGCAGTACTTC | CAVQGSHMNYEQYF
TRBJ2-3 | . | . | TRBV6-4 | TGTGCCAGCAGTGAAAGCGGGAGCACAGATACGCAGTATTTT | CASSESGSTDTQYF
TRBJ2-7 | . | . | TRBV28 | TGTGCCAGCAGTTCTTCCGGCGGGGGCGACGAGCAGTACTTC | CASSSSGGGDEQYF
TRBJ1-3 | TRBD1 | . | TRBV5-1 | TGCGCCAGCAGCTTGGTAGGGGGCGCCGCTTCTCCTCCCGGAAACACCATATATTTT | CASSLVGGAASPPGNTIYF
TRBJ2-1 | TRBD1 | . | TRBV29-1 | TGCAGCGTTGACGGACAGGGGAACAATGAGCAGTTCTTC | CSVDGQGNNEQFF
TRBJ1-4 | TRBD1 | . | TRBV9 | TGTGCCAGCAGCGGGACAGGGGGCGGTAATGAAAAACTGTTTTTT | CASSGTGGGNEKLFF
TRBJ2-7 | . | once | TRBV5-1 | TGCGCCAGCAGCTCCGACAGCTACGAGCAGTACTTC | CASSSDSYEQYF
TRBJ2-6 | . | few | TRBV27 | TGTGCCAGCAGGACAATGTCCAACGTCCTGACTTTC | CASRTMSNVLTF
TRBJ2-5 | . | . | TRBV9 | TGCGCCAGCAGCGTAGAGAGAGACCAAGAGACCCAGTACTTC | CASSVERDQETQYF
TRBJ2-3 | . | . | TRBV4-1 | TGCGCCAGCAGCCAAGTCGCGGGACCAATCACAGATACGCAGTATTTT | CASSQVAGPITDTQYF
TRBJ2-3 | . | . | TRBV6-4 | TGTGCCAGCAGTAAAACAGGGGAGGGCACAGATACGCAGTATTTT | CASSKTGEGTDTQYF
TRBJ2-5 | TRBD2 | . | TRBV9 | TGTGCCAGCAGCGTAGTGGAGGCTAGCGGGGGACGGGAGACCCAGTACTTC | CASSVVEASGGRETQYF
TRBJ2-7 | . | . | TRBV15 | TGTGCCACCAGCAACCGACTAGACTACGAGCAGTACTTC | CATSNRLDYEQYF
TRBJ2-1 | TRBD2 | . | TRBV5-4 | TGTGCCAGCAGCCGTGAAGGACTAGGAGGGGAGGGGTCCTACAACGAGCAGTTCTTC | CASSREGLGGEGSYNEQFF
TRBJ1-2 | . | . | TRBV9 | TGTGCCAGCAGCGTTCGGGGGATAGGTAACTATGGCTACACCTTC | CASSVRGIGNYGYTF
TRBJ2-1 | TRBD1 | . | TRBV6-5 | TGTGCCAGCAGTCCCTGGACAGGTTACAATGAGCAGTTCTTC | CASSPWTGYNEQFF
TRBJ1-1 | TRBD1 | . | TRBV19 | TGTGCCAGTAGGCCTGGTTGGGACAGGGAATATTGGGAGCAGAACACTGAAGCTTTCTTT | CASRPGWDREYWEQNTEAFF
TRBJ2-1 | TRBD1 | . | TRBV4-3 | TGCGCCAGCAGCCAAGATTCCGGACAGGGGAATGAGCAGTTCTTC | CASSQDSGQGNEQFF
TRBJ2-3 | . | . | TRBV23-1 | TGCGCCAGCAGTCAATGGACTTTCTCTAGCACAGATACGCAGTATTTT | CASSQWTFSSTDTQYF
TRBJ1-1 | TRBD1 | few | TRBV7-9 | TGTGCCAGCACAGCACAGGGGGCCACTGAAGCTTTCTTT | CASTAQGATEAFF
TRBJ2-1 | . | . | TRBV6-5 | TGTGCCAGCAGTGGGGACACCGGATCCTACAATGAGCAGTTCTTC | CASSGDTGSYNEQFF
TRBJ1-2 | TRBD1 | . | TRBV27 | TGTGCCAGCAAGGGACAGTTGAAACCCTATGGCTACACCTTC | CASKGQLKPYGYTF
TRBJ1-1 | . | . | TRBV11-2 | TGTGCCAGCATCCTTAGTACAGGGTATGCTGAAGCTTTCTTT | CASILSTGYAEAFF
TRBJ2-7 | TRBD2 | . | TRBV27 | TGTGCCAGCATCTCGGTGGCTAGCGGAACCTACGAGCAGTACTTC | CASISVASGTYEQYF